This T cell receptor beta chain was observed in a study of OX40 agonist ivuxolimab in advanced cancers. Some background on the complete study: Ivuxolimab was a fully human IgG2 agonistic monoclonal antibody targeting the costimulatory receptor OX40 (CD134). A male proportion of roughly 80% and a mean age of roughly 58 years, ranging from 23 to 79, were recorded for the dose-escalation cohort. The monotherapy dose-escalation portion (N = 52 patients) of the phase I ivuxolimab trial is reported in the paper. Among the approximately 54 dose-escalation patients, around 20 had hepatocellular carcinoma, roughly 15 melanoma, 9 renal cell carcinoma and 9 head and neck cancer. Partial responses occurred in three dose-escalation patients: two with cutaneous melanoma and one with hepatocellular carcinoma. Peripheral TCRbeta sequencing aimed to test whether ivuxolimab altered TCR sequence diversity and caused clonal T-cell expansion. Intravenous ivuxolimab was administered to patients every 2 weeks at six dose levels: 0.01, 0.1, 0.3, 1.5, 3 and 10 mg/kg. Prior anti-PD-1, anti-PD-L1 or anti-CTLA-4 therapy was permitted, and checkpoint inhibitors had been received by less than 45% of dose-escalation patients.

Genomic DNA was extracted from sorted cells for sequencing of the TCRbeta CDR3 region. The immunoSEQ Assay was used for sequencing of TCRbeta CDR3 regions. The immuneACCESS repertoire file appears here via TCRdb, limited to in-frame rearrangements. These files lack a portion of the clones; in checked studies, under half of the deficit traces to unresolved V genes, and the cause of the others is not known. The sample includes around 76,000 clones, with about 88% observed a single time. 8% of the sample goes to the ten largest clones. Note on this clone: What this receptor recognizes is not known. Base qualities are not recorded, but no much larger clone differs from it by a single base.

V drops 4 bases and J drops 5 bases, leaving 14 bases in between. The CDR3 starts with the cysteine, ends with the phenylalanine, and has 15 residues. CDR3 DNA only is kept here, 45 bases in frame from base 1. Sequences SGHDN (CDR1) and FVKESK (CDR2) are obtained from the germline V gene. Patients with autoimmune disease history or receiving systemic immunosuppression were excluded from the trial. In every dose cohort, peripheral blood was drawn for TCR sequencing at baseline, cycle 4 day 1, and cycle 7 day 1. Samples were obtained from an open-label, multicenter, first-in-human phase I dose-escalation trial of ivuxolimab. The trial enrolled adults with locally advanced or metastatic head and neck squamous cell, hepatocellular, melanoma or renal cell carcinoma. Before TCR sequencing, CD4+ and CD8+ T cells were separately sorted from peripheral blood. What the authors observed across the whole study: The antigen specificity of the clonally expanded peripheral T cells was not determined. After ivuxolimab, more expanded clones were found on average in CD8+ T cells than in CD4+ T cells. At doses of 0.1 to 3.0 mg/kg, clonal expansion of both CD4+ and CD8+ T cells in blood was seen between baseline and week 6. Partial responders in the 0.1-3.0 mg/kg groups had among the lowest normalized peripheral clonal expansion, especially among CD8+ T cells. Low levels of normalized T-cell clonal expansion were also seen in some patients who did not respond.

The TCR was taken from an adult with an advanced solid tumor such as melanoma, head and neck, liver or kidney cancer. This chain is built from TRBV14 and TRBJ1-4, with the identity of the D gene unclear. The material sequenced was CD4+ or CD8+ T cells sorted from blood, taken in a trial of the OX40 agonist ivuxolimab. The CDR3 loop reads CASSPSGLLNEKLFF. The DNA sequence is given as TGTGCCAGCAGCCCTTCCGGACTTCTAAATGAAAAACTGTTTTTT.